This passage covers 28 T cell receptor beta chains from one sample sequenced in a study of T cell repertoires in cytomegalovirus infection. MiXCR, run by TCRdb on the reads, gives a single entry per CDR3 protein. The sample includes hundreds of thousands of distinct CDR3 sequences, roughly 34% of them seen just once. For these receptors, no antigen is known. The starting material was cultured PBMCs, obtained from culture after CMV antigen stimulation. The receptors stem from a human donor in good health (CMV status not recorded). Some clones in this sample may be carry-over from other donors' samples.

The chain carries TRBV11-3 and TRBJ2-5, with D possibly called TRBD1 or TRBD2 (5 bases each). Trimming shortened V by 5 bases and J by 4 bases, and 11 bases separated the two germline ends. The CDR3 covers 13 residues. Germline V gives CDR1 SGHNT, CDR2 YENEEA. CDR3 DNA: TGTGCCAGCAGCCGGGGACGGGGAGAGACCCAGTACTTC. This gives the protein CASSRGRGETQYF.

The rearrangement links TRBV27 to TRBJ2-3; no clear D. In germline, CDR1 is MNHEY, CDR2 SMNVEV (reference sequence). V was shortened by 2 bases and J by 4 bases, with 10 bases between the two germline ends. The CDR3 consists of 14 residues. The CDR3 coding sequence is TGTGCCAGCAGTTTAGTGGGATTGGCAGATACGCAGTATTTT. As protein: CASSLVGLADTQYF.

The V call is TRBV7-9, the J call TRBJ1-2, with D maybe TRBD1 (5 bases). The germline V gene encodes CDR1 SEHNR and CDR2 FQNEAQ (reference sequence). V lost 5 bases, J lost 3 bases, and 22 bases lay in between. CDR3 length: 17 amino acids. The CDR3 protein is CASSTTRGARGDYGYTF. As DNA, the CDR3 is TGTGCCAGCAGCACAACTAGGGGCGCCCGGGGAGACTATGGCTACACCTTC.

V usage is TRBV7-1 and J usage is TRBJ2-3, with 11 bases identical to TRBD2. TRBV7-1 is classed as an ORF, of uncertain function. Unmatched junction bases numbered 6, after V lost 3 bases and J lost 1 base. This CDR3 comprises 17 residues. The CDR3 sequence is CASSSRLAGLGTDTQYF. In nucleotides, the CDR3 is TGTGCCAGCAGCTCGCGACTAGCGGGGCTAGGCACAGATACGCAGTATTTT.

V is TRBV4-3 and J is TRBJ2-4; D perhaps matches TRBD1 (6 bases). This CDR3 spans 18 amino acids. The V gene lost 0 bases and the J gene lost 2 bases, with 17 bases spanning the gap. Germline lookup yields CDR1 LGHNA and CDR2 YSLEER. Written as DNA, the CDR3 is TGCGCCAGCAGCCAAGATGTGGGCAGGGGTGTTCCCAAAAACATTCAGTACTTC. The encoded protein is CASSQDVGRGVPKNIQYF.

This chain joins TRBV6-2 or TRBV6-3 and TRBJ2-1; unclear D gene. This CDR3 has 14 amino acids. V was clipped by 1 base and J by 10 bases, with 14 bases between them. Looked up from germline, CDR1 is MNHEY and CDR2 is SVGEGT. CDR3 sequence (DNA): TGTGCCAGCAGTTACTTGCCCCCTAGAGGCGAGCAGTTCTTC. It yields the protein CASSYLPPRGEQFF.

The chain carries TRBV28 and TRBJ2-7, with D perhaps given as TRBD1 or TRBD2 (5 bases each). Germline CDR1 is MDHEN and CDR2 is SYDVKM. CDR3 length: 16 residues. Trimming pared 8 bases from V and 0 bases from J, leaving 20 bases between. CDR3 region: CASLGGGQEGSYEQYF. The CDR3 bases are TGTGCCAGCCTGGGTGGAGGACAAGAGGGCTCCTACGAGCAGTACTTC.

The sample holds many counts of this clonotype. The chain couples TRBV11-2 to TRBJ2-1, with 7 bases lining up with TRBD2. V gave up 5 bases and J gave up 4 bases; unmatched junction bases: 8. From germline, CDR1 is SGHAT and CDR2 FQNNGV. The CDR3 runs 15 residues. The CDR3 DNA sequence: TGTGCCAGCAGCCATTGGAGCGGGGAGTACAATGAGCAGTTCTTC. This gives the protein CASSHWSGEYNEQFF.

CDR3 sequence (DNA): TGTGCCAGCAGCTTGGGAGGGGGGAGGGAGTACAATGAGCAGTTCTTC. Encoded protein: CASSLGGGREYNEQFF. J is TRBJ2-1 and V is TRBV5-4, with D tentatively TRBD2 (7 bases). Germline V CDR1 and CDR2: SGHNT, YYREEE (reference sequence). V lost 0 bases and J lost 4, with 14 bases in between. CDR3 length: 16 amino acids.

The chain combines TRBV20-1 with TRBJ2-5; tentative D call: TRBD1 (5 bases). CDR3 size: 12 residues. Per the germline V gene, CDR1 is DFQATT and CDR2 is SNEGSKA (reference sequence). The V gene lost 6 bases and the J gene lost 0 bases, with 8 bases spanning the gap. The chain's CDR3 is CSASGYQETQYF. The CDR3 DNA sequence: TGCAGTGCCTCAGGGTACCAAGAGACCCAGTACTTC.

V gene TRBV11-3 combines with J gene TRBJ2-5, with D possibly being TRBD1 (5 bases). Germline V lookup: CDR1 SGHNT, CDR2 YENEEA. The V gene lost 1 base and the J gene lost 4 bases, with 19 bases spanning the gap. The CDR3 runs 17 residues. The CDR3 sequence: CASSLGLYRPWGETQYF. CDR3 sequence (DNA): TGTGCCAGCAGCTTAGGGTTGTACAGGCCGTGGGGAGAGACCCAGTACTTC.

The rearrangement uses TRBV6-8 and TRBJ2-7; D may be TRBD1 (6 bases). V was pared by 6 bases and J by 7 bases, with 16 bases between. CDR1 and CDR2 from the germline V gene are MNHGY and SAAAGT. The CDR3 contains 13 residues. The CDR3 loop is CASSRSDRTEQYF. The DNA for the CDR3 is TGTGCCAGCAGCCGATCCGACAGGACTGAGCAGTACTTC.

This clonotype was seen a few times. V gene TRBV25-1 combines with J gene TRBJ1-4; TRBD1 aligns across 7 bases. Germline V gene sequence: CDR1 MGHDK, CDR2 SYGVNS. CDR3 length equals 13 residues. Trimming took 4 bases from V and 11 from J; bases not matched to a gene: 7. CDR3 coding DNA: TGTGCCAGCAGTGCCCAACAGGGGAGGAAACTGTTTTTT. Its protein is CASSAQQGRKLFF.

The rearrangement links TRBV11-3 to TRBJ2-1, with 7 bases matching TRBD2. This CDR3 region has 18 residues. V dropped 0 bases and J dropped 1; count of bases not matched to a gene: 9. CDR1 and CDR2 (germline): SGHNT, YENEEA. CDR3 in amino acids: CASSLDQGGSRSYNEQFF. CDR3 in DNA: TGTGCCAGCAGCTTAGATCAAGGCGGGAGTAGATCCTACAATGAGCAGTTCTTC.

This sequence joins TRBV28 and TRBJ2-6; no clear D. The germline V gene encodes CDR1 MDHEN and CDR2 SYDVKM. V dropped 8 bases and J dropped 3 bases, with 11 bases sitting between them. This CDR3 comprises 14 residues. The CDR3 DNA follows: TGTGCCAGCGAGAGATCTTATGGGGCCAACGTCCTGACTTTC. Its translation is CASERSYGANVLTF.

Details on this clonotype: Mismatch with germline at one junction end may stem from a read error. This chain uses TRBV7-2 with TRBJ2-5; perhaps TRBD1 as D (6 bases). The CDR3 extends over 15 amino acids. Germline assignment: CDR1 SGHTA and CDR2 FQGNSA. In DNA form, the CDR3 reads TGTGCCAGCAGCCCAACTATGGACAGCCAAGAGGCCCAGTACTTC. It yields the protein CASSPTMDSQEAQYF.

This clonotype was seen a handful of times. This chain joins TRBV11-3 and TRBJ2-3; the D gene is possibly TRBD2 (5 bases). With 7 bases removed from V and 2 bases from J, the gap between germline ends came to 19 bases. The germline V gene has CDR1 SGHNT and CDR2 YENEEA. CDR3 size: 16 residues. The CDR3 region is CASKLIGGVATDTQYF. DNA of the CDR3: TGTGCCAGCAAGCTTATCGGAGGAGTGGCCACAGATACGCAGTATTTT.

The sample holds a few counts of this clonotype. This rearrangement joins TRBV7-2 to TRBJ2-7; 10 bases agree with TRBD2. This CDR3 contains 15 residues. Per the germline V gene, CDR1 is SGHTA and CDR2 is FQGNSA. The trim removed 9 bases at V and 2 bases at J, leaving 10 bases unmatched. CDR3 loop: CASSGDGTSAYEQYF. The CDR3, as DNA: TGTGCCAGTTCGGGGGACGGGACTAGCGCCTACGAGCAGTACTTC.

This clonotype has just a few counts. V is TRBV6-8 and J is TRBJ2-1, with 12 bases aligning to TRBD2. CDR1 is MNHGY, CDR2 SAAAGT, per germline. The CDR3 runs 16 residues. After removal of 2 bases from V and 6 bases from J, the junction contained 5 bases not matched to a gene. CDR3 DNA: TGTGCCAGCAGTTACGGACTAGCGGGATTTCGCAATGAGCAGTTCTTC. It yields the protein CASSYGLAGFRNEQFF.

This rearrangement joins TRBV6-2 or TRBV6-3 to TRBJ1-2, with a weak D call TRBD1 (5 bases). Trimming took off 7 bases at V and 4 bases at J, with 13 bases between the two ends. This CDR3 is 13 amino acids long. Germline V gives CDR1 MNHEY, CDR2 SVGEGT. The CDR3 DNA reads TGTGCCAGCACTAAAGACAGAGTCTATGGCTACACCTTC. It is translated as CASTKDRVYGYTF.

V and J are TRBV7-4 and TRBJ1-2; TRBD1 might be the D (5 bases). Germline V gene lookup returns CDR1 SGHVT and CDR2 SQSDAQ. The CDR3 consists of 14 residues. V lost 5 bases and J lost 6, with 16 bases in between. The CDR3 sequence: CASSPRRDSDGYTF. The CDR3 region has the DNA TGTGCCAGCAGCCCGCGCCGGGACTCGGATGGCTACACCTTC.

This chain joins TRBV28 and TRBJ1-1; D ambiguous. The CDR3 runs to 14 residues. Trimming removed 3 bases from V and 1 base from J, with 9 bases in between. The germline gives CDR1 MDHEN, CDR2 SYDVKM. CDR3 nucleotides: TGTGCCAGCAGTTTTGCGGATACGAACACTGAAGCTTTCTTT. Translating it yields CASSFADTNTEAFF.

Comment on this clonotype: At one end the junction does not follow the germline gene, possibly because of a read error. V and J are TRBV7-9 and TRBJ1-2, with D possibly TRBD1 on 5 matching bases. Per the germline V gene, CDR1 is SEHNR and CDR2 is FQNEAQ (reference sequence). The length of the CDR3 is 14 residues. The CDR3 here is CDSSPRAGYYGYTF. The CDR3 DNA reads TGTGACAGCAGCCCCCGGGCAGGGTACTATGGCTACACCTTC.

The J gene is TRBJ2-7, the V gene TRBV6-6, with TRBD1 matching 8 bases. The CDR3 length is 15 residues. V lost 6 bases and J lost 0; bases outside the gene matches: 7. Germline V lookup: CDR1 MNHNY, CDR2 SVGAGI (reference sequence). The CDR3 DNA follows: TGTGCCAGCAGACCCAGACAGGGGAGCTCCTACGAGCAGTACTTC. Amino acids: CASRPRQGSSYEQYF.

This chain uses TRBV7-2 with TRBJ2-5; D is ambiguous. Looked up from germline, CDR1 is SGHTA and CDR2 is FQGNSA. The CDR3 is 16 amino acids. Trimming left V 0 bases short and J 3 bases short, with 14 bases between. The CDR3 sequence is CASSLAKGRYEETQYF. CDR3 bases: TGTGCCAGCAGCTTAGCTAAGGGCCGGTATGAAGAGACCCAGTACTTC.

The V and J genes are TRBV7-9 and TRBJ2-7; TRBD2 aligns across 8 bases. The CDR3 covers 15 residues. CDR1 is SEHNR and CDR2 is FQNEAQ in the germline V gene (reference sequence). Trimming removed 4 bases from V and 1 base from J; junction bases left unmatched: 6. CDR3 residues: CASSSGTRSSYEQYF. The CDR3 DNA reads TGTGCCAGCAGCTCCGGGACTAGGTCTTCCTACGAGCAGTACTTC.

This clonotype has ten or more counts. The CDR3 here is CASSPQPSGTGELFF. DNA for the CDR3: TGTGCCAGCAGCCCACAACCCTCCGGCACCGGGGAGCTGTTTTTT. The chain recombines TRBV7-2 with TRBJ2-2; D is uncertain. CDR1 and CDR2 from the germline V gene are SGHTA and FQGNSA. CDR3 length equals 15 residues. Trimming left V 5 bases short and J 4 bases short, with 14 bases between.

The V call is TRBV20-1, the J call TRBJ2-7; perhaps D is TRBD1 or TRBD2 (5 bases each). The CDR3 spans 12 residues. The germline V gene has CDR1 DFQATT and CDR2 SNEGSKA (reference sequence). V lost 5 bases, J lost 5 bases, and 13 bases lay in between. For the CDR3, the DNA is TGCAGTGCTCCTGGGACGGACCACGAGCAGTACTTC. Protein: CSAPGTDHEQYF.